This TCR beta chain was captured by sequencing in a study of T cells in Graves' hyperthyroidism and ophthalmopathy. Whole-study findings and limits: Stable hyperthyroidism was separated from ophthalmopathy by a model based on 13 V-J features.

This clonotype was detected a few times. Its antigen is unidentified. Ophthalmopathy patients all had a Clinical Activity Score of at least 3, a NOSPECS grade of at least 4 and disease under 3 months old. Those patients with uncontrolled infection, other autoimmune disease, pregnancy or lactation were excluded. Clinical symptoms, serum thyroxine, TRAb, thyroid ultrasound and orbital computed tomography informed diagnoses. What was amplified from RNA transcripts were TCR beta CDR3 regions. First-round RT-PCR with HTBI primers amplified the TCR CDR3 region. TCRdb ran MiXCR on the multiplex PCR reads and lists one entry per CDR3 protein. Among a few hundred thousand distinct CDR3 sequences, roughly 15% were seen once, and the ten largest hold about 37%. The V gene lost 7 bases and the J gene lost 9 bases, with 22 bases spanning the gap. CDR1 and CDR2 from the germline V gene are MDHEN and SYDVKM. The CDR3 consists of 15 residues.

This clonotype originated in a woman between 35 and 50 years old with Graves' ophthalmopathy. Material: blood. V usage is TRBV28 and J usage is TRBJ1-5; possibly TRBD1 for D (5 bases). The CDR3, as DNA: TGTGCCAGCACCCCGCACGGGACTCCCATTGGGCCCCAGCATTTT. Its translation is CASTPHGTPIGPQHF.